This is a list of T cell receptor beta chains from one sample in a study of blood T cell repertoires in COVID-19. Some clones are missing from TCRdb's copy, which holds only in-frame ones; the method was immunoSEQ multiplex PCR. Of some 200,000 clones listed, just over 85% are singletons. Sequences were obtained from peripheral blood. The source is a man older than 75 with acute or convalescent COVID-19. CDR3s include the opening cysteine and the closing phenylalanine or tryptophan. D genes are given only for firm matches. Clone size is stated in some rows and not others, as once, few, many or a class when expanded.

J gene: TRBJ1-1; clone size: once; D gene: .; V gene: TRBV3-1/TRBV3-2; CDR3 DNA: TGTGCCAGCAGCCTCGGGGGGAGCACTGAAGCTTTCTTT; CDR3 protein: CASSLGGSTEAFF
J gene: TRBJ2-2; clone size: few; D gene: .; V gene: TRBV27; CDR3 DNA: TGTGCCAGCAGGCGACAGATACTGAACACCGGGGAGCTGTTTTTT; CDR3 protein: CASRRQILNTGELFF
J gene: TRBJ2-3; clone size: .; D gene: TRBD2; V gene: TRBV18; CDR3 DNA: TGTGCCAGCTCACCAGCTTTGGCTAGCGGGAGGACGGGGCGCACAGATACGCAGTATTTT; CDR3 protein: CASSPALASGRTGRTDTQYF
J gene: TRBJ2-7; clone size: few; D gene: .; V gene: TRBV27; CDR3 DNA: TGTGCCAGCAGTTTCGGGTTAAATTCCTACGAGCAGTACTTC; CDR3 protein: CASSFGLNSYEQYF
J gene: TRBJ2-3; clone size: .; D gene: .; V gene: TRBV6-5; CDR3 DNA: TGTGCCAGCAGTTACTCGGCGGGACTTTCAGATACGCAGTATTTT; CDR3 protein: CASSYSAGLSDTQYF
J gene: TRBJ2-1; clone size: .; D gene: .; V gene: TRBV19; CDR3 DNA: TGTGCCAGTAGTATAGACCCCAGGGGCGGGAGAAGTAATGAGCAGTTCTTC; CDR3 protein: CASSIDPRGGRSNEQFF
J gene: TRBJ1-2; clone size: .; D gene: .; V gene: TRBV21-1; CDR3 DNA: TGTGCCAGCAGCCTGGGAGGGGGTTCTGGCTACACCTTC; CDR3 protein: CASSLGGGSGYTF
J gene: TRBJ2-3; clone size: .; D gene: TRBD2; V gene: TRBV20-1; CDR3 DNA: TGCAGTGCTACTGAGAGCGGGAGCGGGGATACGCAGTATTTT; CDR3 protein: CSATESGSGDTQYF
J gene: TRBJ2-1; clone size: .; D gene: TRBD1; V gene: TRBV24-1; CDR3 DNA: TGTGCCACCAGTCACTCGACAGGGGGGGGCAATGAGCAGTTCTTC; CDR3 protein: CATSHSTGGGNEQFF
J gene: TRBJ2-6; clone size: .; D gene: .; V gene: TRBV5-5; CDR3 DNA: TGTGCCAGCAGCTTAATACCGGAGTCTGGGGCCAACGTCCTGACTTTC; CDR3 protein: CASSLIPESGANVLTF
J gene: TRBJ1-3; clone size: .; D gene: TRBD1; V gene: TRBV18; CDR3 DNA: TGTGCCAGCTCACCATCCTCCGGGACAGTCTCTGGAAACACCATATATTTT; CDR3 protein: CASSPSSGTVSGNTIYF
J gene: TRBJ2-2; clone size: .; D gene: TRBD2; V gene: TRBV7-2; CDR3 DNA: TGTGCCAGCAGCTTAGGCGCTGCACGGACTAGCGGGAACACCGGGGAGCTGTTTTTT; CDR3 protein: CASSLGAARTSGNTGELFF
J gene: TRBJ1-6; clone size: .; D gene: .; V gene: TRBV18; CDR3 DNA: TGTGCCAGCTCACCACGCAGCGATAATTCACCCCTCCACTTT; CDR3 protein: CASSPRSDNSPLHF
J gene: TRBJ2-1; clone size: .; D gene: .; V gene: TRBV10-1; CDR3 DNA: TGCGCCAGCAGCCCCGGGACTGGTTACAATGAGCAGTTCTTC; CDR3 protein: CASSPGTGYNEQFF
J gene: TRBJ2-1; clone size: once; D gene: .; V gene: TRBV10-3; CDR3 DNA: TGTGCCATCAGTGGGGGTCTAGCGAGCTCGTTCTTC; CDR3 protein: CAISGGLASSFF
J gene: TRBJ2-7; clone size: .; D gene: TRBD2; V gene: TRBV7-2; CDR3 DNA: TGTGCCAGCAGCTTCAGAGCGGGGGACTCCTCCTACGAGCAGTACTTC; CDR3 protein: CASSFRAGDSSYEQYF
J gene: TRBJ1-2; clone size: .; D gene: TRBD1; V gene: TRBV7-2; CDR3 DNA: TGTGCCAGCAGTCACGCAGGGGGCGCCAATAGGTATGGCTACACCTTC; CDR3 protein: CASSHAGGANRYGYTF
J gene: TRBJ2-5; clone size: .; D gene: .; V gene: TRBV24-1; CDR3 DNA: TGTGCCACCAGCCGAGGTGGGGGCGGCGAGACCCAGTACTTC; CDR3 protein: CATSRGGGGETQYF
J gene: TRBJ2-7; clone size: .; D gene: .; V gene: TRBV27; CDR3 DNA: TGTGCCAGCAGTTGGCAGGGACTCCCCGACGAGCAGTACTTC; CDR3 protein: CASSWQGLPDEQYF
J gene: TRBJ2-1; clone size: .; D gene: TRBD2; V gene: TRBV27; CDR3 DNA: TGTGCCAGCAGTGTAAATGGACTAGTCCTCTACAATGAGCAGTTCTTC; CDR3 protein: CASSVNGLVLYNEQFF